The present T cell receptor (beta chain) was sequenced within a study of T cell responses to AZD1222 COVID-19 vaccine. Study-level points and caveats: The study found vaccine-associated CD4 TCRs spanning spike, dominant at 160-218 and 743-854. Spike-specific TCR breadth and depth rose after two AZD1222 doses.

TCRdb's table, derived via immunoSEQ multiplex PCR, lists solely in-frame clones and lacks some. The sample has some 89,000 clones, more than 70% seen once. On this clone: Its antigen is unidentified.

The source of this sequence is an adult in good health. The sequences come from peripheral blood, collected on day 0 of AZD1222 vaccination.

The CDR3, as DNA: TGTGCCAGCAGCTTGGGGGGCGGGGGCACAGATACGCAGTATTTT. Its protein is CASSLGGGGTDTQYF. The V and J genes are TRBV5-4 and TRBJ2-3; tentatively, D is TRBD2 (6 bases). This CDR3 has 15 amino acids. Per germline, CDR1 SGHNT and CDR2 YYREEE (reference sequence). The germline V and J ends were trimmed by 0 bases and 1 base, with 9 bases remaining between them.